One and the same sample provided the 13 T cell receptor beta chains below, sequenced in a study of graft-versus-host responses after intestinal transplantation. TCRdb keeps only in-frame clones here, not all; method: immunoSEQ multiplex PCR. The sample yields about 2,500 clones, under 30% seen once. The sequencing used alloreactive CD4+ T cells from a mixed lymphocyte reaction culture, collected before transplantation. Subset given: CFSE-low proliferating T cells sorted from approximately six-day pre-transplant mixed lymphocyte reaction (GvH or HvG direction). These receptors all stem from a human patient who was an organ donor for intestinal transplantation.

This clone was observed a handful of times. The chain carries TRBV6-6 and TRBJ1-2; TRBD1 might be the D (6 bases). The germline V gene encodes CDR1 MNHNY and CDR2 SVGAGI (reference sequence). V lost 6 bases and J lost 4, with 15 bases in between. There are 14 residues in the CDR3. DNA of the CDR3: TGTGCCAGCAGCGAAACAGGGTTCACCTATGGCTACACCTTC. Translated, it gives CASSETGFTYGYTF.

The chain joins TRBV5-1 to TRBJ2-7, with TRBD1 matching 11 bases. V was clipped by 4 bases and J by 6 bases; unmatched bases: 12. The CDR3 runs 16 residues. CDR1 SGHRS and CDR2 YFSETQ come from the germline V gene. CDR3 sequence: CASSELRDRGYAEQYF. The DNA for the CDR3 is TGCGCCAGCAGCGAACTAAGGGACAGGGGGTATGCCGAGCAGTACTTC.

In this sample, this clone turned up a few times. The sample carries other DNA sequences with the same CDR3. The V and J genes are TRBV2 and TRBJ1-5, with 8 bases lining up with TRBD1. The CDR3 consists of 15 residues. Germline trimming cut 6 bases from V and 2 bases from J; bases unmatched to any gene: 6. The germline V gene encodes CDR1 SNHLY and CDR2 FYNNEI. CDR3 amino acids: CASSGQGAGNQPQHF. CDR3 coding DNA: TGTGCCAGCAGCGGACAGGGTGCAGGCAATCAGCCCCAGCATTTT.

CDR3 nucleotides: TGCGCCAGCAGCTCATTACTAGCGGGACGCAATGAGCAGTTCTTC. This encodes CASSSLLAGRNEQFF. This chain uses TRBV5-1 with TRBJ2-1; 10 bases agree with TRBD2. The germline V gene encodes CDR1 SGHRS and CDR2 YFSETQ. This CDR3 comprises 15 residues. Germline trimming cut 3 bases from V and 6 bases from J; bases unmatched to any gene: 6.

This rearrangement joins TRBV6-5 to TRBJ2-1; 11 bases are a match to TRBD2. With 8 bases clipped from V and 9 bases from J, the junction kept 12 bases outside the gene matches. The germline V gene encodes CDR1 MNHEY and CDR2 SVGAGI. The CDR3 is made up of 15 amino acids. The CDR3 region has the DNA TGTGCCAGCTATAGGGAACTAGCGGGAGTCGGTGAGCAGTTCTTC. Residues: CASYRELAGVGEQFF.

By sample fraction, this clone is large. Distinct nucleotide sequences in the sample also encode this CDR3. The gene calls are TRBV30 and TRBJ2-7, with D perhaps TRBD1 (5 bases). Trimming took 3 bases from V and 3 from J, leaving 15 bases between them. CDR3 length: 14 amino acids. The germline V gene has CDR1 GTSNPN and CDR2 SVGIG (reference sequence). CDR3 protein: CAWRLPGRDYEQYF. Written as DNA, the CDR3 is TGTGCCTGGAGACTCCCAGGCAGGGACTACGAGCAGTACTTC.

This clone was observed a handful of times. This sequence joins TRBV29-1 and TRBJ2-1; 7 nucleotides line up with TRBD1. V trimming: 6 bases; J trimming: 0 bases; junction bases outside the gene matches: 5. CDR1 is SQVTM and CDR2 is ANQGSEA in the germline V gene. The CDR3 totals 14 residues. This CDR3 is CSVTRDSSYNEQFF. CDR3 coding DNA: TGCAGCGTGACCCGGGACAGCTCCTACAATGAGCAGTTCTTC.

This chain links TRBV6-5 with TRBJ2-4; tentative D call: TRBD2 (5 bases). The CDR3 contains 14 residues. CDR1 and CDR2 (germline): MNHEY, SVGAGI. V was shortened by 10 bases and J by 1 base, with 14 bases between the two germline ends. The CDR3 loop is CAISLPGAKNIQYF. For the CDR3, the DNA is TGTGCCATCAGCCTACCGGGGGCCAAAAACATTCAGTACTTC.

This clone was observed a few times. V and J are TRBV6-1 and TRBJ2-1; 14 bases align to TRBD2. Trimming cost V 11 bases and J 5 bases; bases outside gene matches: 8. The CDR3 has 15 residues. CDR1 is MNHNS and CDR2 is SASEGT in the germline V gene. The chain's CDR3 is CAGRAGLAGDNEQFF. CDR3 sequence (DNA): TGTGCCGGCCGGGCGGGACTAGCGGGGGACAATGAGCAGTTCTTC.

This clone was observed a few times. This chain joins TRBV6-5 and TRBJ2-5; maybe TRBD2 (6 bases). V lost 6 bases and J lost 1, with 9 bases in between. Germline CDR1 is MNHEY and CDR2 is SVGAGI. There are 13 residues in the CDR3. DNA for the CDR3: TGTGCCAGCAGGAGGGACTCCCAAGAGACCCAGTACTTC. This encodes CASRRDSQETQYF.

This clone was observed a handful of times. The genes are TRBV6-1 and TRBJ2-7, with 7 bases identical to TRBD2. The CDR3 length is 13 residues. Germline V gene sequence: CDR1 MNHNS, CDR2 SASEGT. With 5 bases clipped from V and 6 bases from J, the junction kept 7 bases outside the gene matches. CDR3 protein: CASSSPGGGEQYF. The CDR3, as DNA: TGTGCCAGCAGTTCTCCGGGGGGAGGCGAGCAGTACTTC.

By sample fraction, this clone is medium-sized. The chain recombines TRBV9 with TRBJ2-3; 7 bases line up with TRBD1. This CDR3 spans 13 amino acids. Trimming at V came to 2 bases and at J to 3 bases, leaving 0 bases not matched to a gene. Germline V gene data show CDR1 as SGDLS and CDR2 as YYNGEE. The CDR3 reads CASSVTGTDTQYF. The CDR3 region has the DNA TGTGCCAGCAGCGTGACAGGGACAGATACGCAGTATTTT.

In DNA, the CDR3 is TGTGCCAGCAGCTTAGGACAGGCAACTAATGAAAAACTGTTTTTT. The encoded protein is CASSLGQATNEKLFF. This sequence joins TRBV11-3 and TRBJ1-4; weak D call: TRBD1 (6 bases). The CDR3 has 15 residues. Trimming took 1 base from V and 0 from J, leaving 6 bases between them. The germline V gene has CDR1 SGHNT and CDR2 YENEEA.